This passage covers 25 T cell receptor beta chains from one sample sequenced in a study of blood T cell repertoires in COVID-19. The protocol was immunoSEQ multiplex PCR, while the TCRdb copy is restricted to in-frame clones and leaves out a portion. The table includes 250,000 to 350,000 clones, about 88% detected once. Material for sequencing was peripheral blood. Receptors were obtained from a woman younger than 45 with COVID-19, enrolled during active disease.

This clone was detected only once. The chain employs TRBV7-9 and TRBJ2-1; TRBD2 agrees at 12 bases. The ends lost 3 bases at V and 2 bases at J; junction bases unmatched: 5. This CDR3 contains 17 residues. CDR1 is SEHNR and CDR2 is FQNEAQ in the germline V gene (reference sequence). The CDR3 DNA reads TGTGCCAGCAGCTTTCCTCCTAGCGGGAGGGCCTACAATGAGCAGTTCTTC. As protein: CASSFPPSGRAYNEQFF. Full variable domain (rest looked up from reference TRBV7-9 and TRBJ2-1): DTGVSQNPRHKITKRGQNVTFRCDPISEHNRLYWYRQTLGQGPEFLTYFQNEAQLEKSRLLSDRFSAERPKGSFSTLEIQRTEQGDSAMYLCASSFPPSGRAYNEQFFGPGTRLTVL.

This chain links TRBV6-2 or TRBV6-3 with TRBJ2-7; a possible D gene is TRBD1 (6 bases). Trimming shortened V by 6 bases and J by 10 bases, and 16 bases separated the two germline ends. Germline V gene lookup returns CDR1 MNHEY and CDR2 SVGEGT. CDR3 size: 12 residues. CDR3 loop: CASSFGQLKQYF. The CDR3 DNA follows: TGTGCCAGCAGCTTCGGACAGCTGAAACAGTACTTC.

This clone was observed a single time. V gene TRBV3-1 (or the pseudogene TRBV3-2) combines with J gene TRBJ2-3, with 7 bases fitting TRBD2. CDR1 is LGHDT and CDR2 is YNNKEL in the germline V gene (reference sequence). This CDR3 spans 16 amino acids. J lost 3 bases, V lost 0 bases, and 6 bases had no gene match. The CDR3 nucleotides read TGTGCCAGCAGCCAAGATATCGCGCGGGAGACAGATACGCAGTATTTT. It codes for CASSQDIARETDTQYF.

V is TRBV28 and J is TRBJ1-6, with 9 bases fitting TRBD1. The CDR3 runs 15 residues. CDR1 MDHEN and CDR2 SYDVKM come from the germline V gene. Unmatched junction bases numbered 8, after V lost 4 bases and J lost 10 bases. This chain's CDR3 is CASSSSGQGYSPLHF. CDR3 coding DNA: TGTGCCAGCAGTTCCTCTGGACAGGGGTACTCACCCCTCCACTTT.

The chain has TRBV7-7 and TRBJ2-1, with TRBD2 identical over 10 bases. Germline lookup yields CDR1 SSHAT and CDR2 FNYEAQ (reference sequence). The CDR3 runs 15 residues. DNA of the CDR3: TGTGCTAGTGGGGCTAGCGGGGGAGAAGGCAATGAGCAGTTCTTC. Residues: CASGASGGEGNEQFF.

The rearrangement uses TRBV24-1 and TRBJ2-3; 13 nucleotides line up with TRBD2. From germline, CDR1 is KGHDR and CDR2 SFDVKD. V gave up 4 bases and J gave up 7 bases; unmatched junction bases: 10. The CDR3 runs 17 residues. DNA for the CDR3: TGTGCCACCAGTGACCCCGGGACTAGCGGGACGGCAAATACGCAGTATTTT. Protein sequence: CATSDPGTSGTANTQYF.

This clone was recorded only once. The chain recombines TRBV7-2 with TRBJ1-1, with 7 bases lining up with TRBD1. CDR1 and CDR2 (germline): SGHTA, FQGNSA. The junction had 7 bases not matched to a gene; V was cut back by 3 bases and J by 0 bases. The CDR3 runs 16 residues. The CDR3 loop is CASSFRTGSMNTEAFF. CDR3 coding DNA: TGTGCCAGCAGCTTTCGGACAGGATCCATGAACACTGAAGCTTTCTTT.

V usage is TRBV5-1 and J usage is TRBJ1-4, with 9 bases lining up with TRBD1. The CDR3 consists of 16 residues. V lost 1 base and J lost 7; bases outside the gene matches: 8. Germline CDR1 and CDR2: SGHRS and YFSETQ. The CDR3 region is CASSLSPGQGGEKLFF. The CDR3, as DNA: TGCGCCAGCAGCTTGTCACCGGGACAGGGAGGTGAAAAACTGTTTTTT.

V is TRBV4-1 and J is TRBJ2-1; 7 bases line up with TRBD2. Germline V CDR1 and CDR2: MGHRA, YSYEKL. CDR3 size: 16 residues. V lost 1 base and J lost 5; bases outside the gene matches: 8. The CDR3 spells CASSQASGGVNNEQFF. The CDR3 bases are TGCGCCAGCAGCCAAGCCTCGGGAGGTGTAAACAATGAGCAGTTCTTC.

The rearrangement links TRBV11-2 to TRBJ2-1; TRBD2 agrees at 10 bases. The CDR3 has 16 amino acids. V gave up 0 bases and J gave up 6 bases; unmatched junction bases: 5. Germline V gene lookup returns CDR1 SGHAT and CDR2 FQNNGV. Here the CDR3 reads CASSLDRLAGVNEQFF. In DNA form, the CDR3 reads TGTGCCAGCAGCTTAGATCGGCTAGCGGGAGTCAATGAGCAGTTCTTC.

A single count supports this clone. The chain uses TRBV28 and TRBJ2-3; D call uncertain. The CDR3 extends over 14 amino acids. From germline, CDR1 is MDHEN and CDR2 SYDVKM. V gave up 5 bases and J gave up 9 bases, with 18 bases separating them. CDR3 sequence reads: CASSPPLRYETQYF. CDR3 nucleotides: TGTGCCAGCAGTCCGCCCCTCCGATATGAGACGCAGTATTTT.

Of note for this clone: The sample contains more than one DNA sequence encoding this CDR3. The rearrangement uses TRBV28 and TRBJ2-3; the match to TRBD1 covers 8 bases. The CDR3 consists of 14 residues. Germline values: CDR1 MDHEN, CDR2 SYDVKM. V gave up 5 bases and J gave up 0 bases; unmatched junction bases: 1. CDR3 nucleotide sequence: TGTGCCAGCAGTACAGGGGGGAGCACAGATACGCAGTATTTT. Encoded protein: CASSTGGSTDTQYF.

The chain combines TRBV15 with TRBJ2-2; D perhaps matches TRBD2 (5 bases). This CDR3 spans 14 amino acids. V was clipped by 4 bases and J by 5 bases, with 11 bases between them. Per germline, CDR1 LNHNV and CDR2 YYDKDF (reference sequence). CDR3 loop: CATSNQRVTGELFF. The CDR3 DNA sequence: TGTGCCACCAGCAACCAGAGGGTGACCGGGGAGCTGTTTTTT.

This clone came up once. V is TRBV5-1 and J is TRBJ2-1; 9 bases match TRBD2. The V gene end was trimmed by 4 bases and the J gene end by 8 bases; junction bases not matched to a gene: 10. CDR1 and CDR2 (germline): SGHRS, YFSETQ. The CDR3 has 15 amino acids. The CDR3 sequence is CASSVAGAAGHEQFF. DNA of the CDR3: TGCGCCAGCAGCGTAGCGGGAGCCGCTGGGCATGAGCAGTTCTTC.

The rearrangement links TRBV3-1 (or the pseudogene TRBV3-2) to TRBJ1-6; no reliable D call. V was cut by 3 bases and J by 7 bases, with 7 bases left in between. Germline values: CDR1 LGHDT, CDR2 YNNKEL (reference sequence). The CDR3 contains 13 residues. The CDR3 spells CASSQSSNSPLHF. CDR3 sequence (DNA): TGTGCCAGCAGCCAGTCCTCGAATTCACCCCTCCACTTT.

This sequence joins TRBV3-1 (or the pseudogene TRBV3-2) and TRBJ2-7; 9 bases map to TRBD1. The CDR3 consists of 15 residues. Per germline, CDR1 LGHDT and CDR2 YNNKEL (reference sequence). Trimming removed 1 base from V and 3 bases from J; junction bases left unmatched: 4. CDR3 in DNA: TGTGCCAGCAGCCAAGGGGGGACAGGGTACTACGAGCAGTACTTC. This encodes CASSQGGTGYYEQYF.

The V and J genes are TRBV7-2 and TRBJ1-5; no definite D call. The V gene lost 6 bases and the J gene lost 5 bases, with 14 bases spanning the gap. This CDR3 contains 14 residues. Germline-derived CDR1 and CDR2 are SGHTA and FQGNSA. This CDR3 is CASSLLGGDQPQHF. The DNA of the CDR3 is TGTGCCAGCAGTTTACTCGGCGGGGATCAGCCCCAGCATTTT. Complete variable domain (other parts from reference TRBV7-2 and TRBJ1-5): GAGVSQSPSNKVTEKGKDVELRCDPISGHTALYWYRQSLGQGLEFLIYFQGNSAPDKSGLPSDRFSAERTGGSVSTLTIQRTQQEDSAVYLCASSLLGGDQPQHFGDGTRLSIL.

DNA for the CDR3: TGTGCCAGCAGCTCCGGTGGAGGCGTTGAAAAACTGTTTTTT. This sequence encodes CASSSGGGVEKLFF. The chain has TRBV9 and TRBJ1-4; D remains ambiguous. The CDR3 runs 14 residues. The V and J ends lost 4 bases and 7 bases respectively, with 14 bases between them. Germline V gene lookup returns CDR1 SGDLS and CDR2 YYNGEE.

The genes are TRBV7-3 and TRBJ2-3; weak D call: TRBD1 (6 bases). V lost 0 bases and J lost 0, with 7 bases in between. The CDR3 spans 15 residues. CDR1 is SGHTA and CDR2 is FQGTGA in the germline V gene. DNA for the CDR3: TGTGCCAGCAGCTTAACAGGGGGTAGCACAGATACGCAGTATTTT. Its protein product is CASSLTGGSTDTQYF.

CDR3 sequence (DNA): TGTGCCAGCAGCCCCCGACTAGTCCAGATTCAGTACTTC. It specifies CASSPRLVQIQYF. This chain connects TRBV7-9 to TRBJ2-4, with a weak D call TRBD2 (6 bases). Germline loops: CDR1 SEHNR, CDR2 FQNEAQ (reference sequence). V lost 5 bases to trimming and J lost 10 bases, with 15 bases between them. The CDR3 has 13 amino acids.

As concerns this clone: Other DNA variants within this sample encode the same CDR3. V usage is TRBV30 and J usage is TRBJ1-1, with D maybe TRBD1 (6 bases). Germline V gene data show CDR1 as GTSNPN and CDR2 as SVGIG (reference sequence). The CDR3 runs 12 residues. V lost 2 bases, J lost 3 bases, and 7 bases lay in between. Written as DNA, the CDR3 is TGTGCCTGGAGTCCAGGGGACACTGAAGCTTTCTTT. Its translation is CAWSPGDTEAFF.

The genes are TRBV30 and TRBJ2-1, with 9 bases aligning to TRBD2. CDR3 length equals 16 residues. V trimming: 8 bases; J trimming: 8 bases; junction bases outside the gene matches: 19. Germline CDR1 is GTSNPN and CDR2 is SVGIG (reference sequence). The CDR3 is CASRTTPGLAIDEQFF. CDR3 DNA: TGTGCCAGCCGAACCACTCCGGGACTAGCTATTGATGAGCAGTTCTTC.

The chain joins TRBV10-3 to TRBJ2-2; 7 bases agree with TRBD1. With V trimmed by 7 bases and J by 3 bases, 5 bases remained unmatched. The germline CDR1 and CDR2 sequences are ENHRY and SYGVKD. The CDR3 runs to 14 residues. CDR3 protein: CAIKRTGDTGELFF. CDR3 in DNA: TGTGCCATCAAACGGACAGGTGACACCGGGGAGCTGTTTTTT.

The CDR3 protein is CASSYSLATRYEQYF. The DNA of the CDR3 is TGTGCCAGCAGTTACTCCCTAGCGACAAGATACGAGCAGTACTTC. The J gene is TRBJ2-7, the V gene TRBV6-2 or TRBV6-3, with a possible D match to TRBD2 (6 bases). CDR1 and CDR2 from the germline V gene are MNHEY and SVGEGT. The germline V and J ends were trimmed by 0 bases and 4 bases, with 13 bases remaining between them. The CDR3 runs 15 residues.

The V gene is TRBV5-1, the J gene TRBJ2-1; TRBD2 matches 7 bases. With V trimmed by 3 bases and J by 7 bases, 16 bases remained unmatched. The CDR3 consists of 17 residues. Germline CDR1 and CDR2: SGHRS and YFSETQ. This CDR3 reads CASSSNPWGEGRNEQFF. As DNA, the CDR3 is TGCGCCAGCAGCTCAAATCCCTGGGGGGAGGGCCGGAATGAGCAGTTCTTC.